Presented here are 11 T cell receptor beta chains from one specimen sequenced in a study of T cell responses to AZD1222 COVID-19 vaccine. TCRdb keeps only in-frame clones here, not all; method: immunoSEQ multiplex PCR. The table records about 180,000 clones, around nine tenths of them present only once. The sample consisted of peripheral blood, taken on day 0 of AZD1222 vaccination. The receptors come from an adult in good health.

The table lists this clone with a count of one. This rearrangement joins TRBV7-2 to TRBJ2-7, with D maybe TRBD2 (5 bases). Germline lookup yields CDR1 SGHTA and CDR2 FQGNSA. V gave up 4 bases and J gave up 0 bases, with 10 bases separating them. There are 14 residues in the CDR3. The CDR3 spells CASSWIGVSYEQYF. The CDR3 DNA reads TGTGCCAGCAGCTGGATCGGGGTCTCCTACGAGCAGTACTTC.

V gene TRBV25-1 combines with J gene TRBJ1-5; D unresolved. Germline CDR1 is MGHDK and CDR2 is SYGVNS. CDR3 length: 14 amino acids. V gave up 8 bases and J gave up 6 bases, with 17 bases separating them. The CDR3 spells CASRGAGEGQPQHF. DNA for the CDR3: TGTGCCAGCCGCGGCGCCGGGGAGGGTCAGCCCCAGCATTTT.

The CDR3 DNA reads as TGTGCCAGCAGGACTGAGAGGCCCTACGAGCAGTACTTC. Translated, it gives CASRTERPYEQYF. The rearrangement uses TRBV6-5 and TRBJ2-7; D gene unclear. Germline V gene data show CDR1 as MNHEY and CDR2 as SVGAGI. V gave up 6 bases and J gave up 2 bases, with 11 bases separating them. This CDR3 contains 13 residues.

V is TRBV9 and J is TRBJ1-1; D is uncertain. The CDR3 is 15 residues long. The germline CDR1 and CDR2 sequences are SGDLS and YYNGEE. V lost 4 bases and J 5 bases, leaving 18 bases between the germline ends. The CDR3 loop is CASSPRSAARTEAFF. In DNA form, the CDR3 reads TGTGCCAGCAGCCCAAGGTCAGCAGCGAGAACTGAAGCTTTCTTT.

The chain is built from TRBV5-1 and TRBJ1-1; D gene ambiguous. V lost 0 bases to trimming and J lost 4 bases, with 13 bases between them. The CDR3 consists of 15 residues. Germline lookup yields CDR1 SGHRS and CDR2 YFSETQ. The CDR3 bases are TGCGCCAGCAGCTTGGACCCACCCAGGACCACTGAAGCTTTCTTT. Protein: CASSLDPPRTTEAFF. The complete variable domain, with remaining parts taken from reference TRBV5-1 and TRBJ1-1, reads KAGVTQTPRYLIKTRGQQVTLSCSPISGHRSVSWYQQTPGQGLQFLFEYFSETQRNKGNFPGRFSGRQFSNSRSEMNVSTLELGDSALYLCASSLDPPRTTEAFFGQGTRLTVV.

The CDR3: CAAQATGASTDTQYF. The CDR3 DNA follows: TGTGCCGCGCAAGCAACAGGCGCGTCCACAGATACGCAGTATTTT. This rearrangement joins TRBV10-3 to TRBJ2-3, with D perhaps TRBD1 (5 bases). The CDR3 consists of 15 residues. Trimming cost V 11 bases and J 2 bases, with 20 bases left between them. Looked up from germline, CDR1 is ENHRY and CDR2 is SYGVKD.

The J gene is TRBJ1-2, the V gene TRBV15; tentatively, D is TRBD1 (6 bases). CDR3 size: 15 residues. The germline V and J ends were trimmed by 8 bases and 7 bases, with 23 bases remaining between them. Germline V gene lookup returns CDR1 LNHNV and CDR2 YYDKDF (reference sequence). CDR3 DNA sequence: TGTGCCACCGTCCGCCTAGGGGGGCGCTTCATTGGCTACACCTTC. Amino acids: CATVRLGGRFIGYTF.

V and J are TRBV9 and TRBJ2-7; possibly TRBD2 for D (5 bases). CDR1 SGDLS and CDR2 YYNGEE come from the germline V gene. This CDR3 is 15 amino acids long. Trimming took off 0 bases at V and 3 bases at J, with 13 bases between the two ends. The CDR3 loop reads CASSVGSDTSYEQYF. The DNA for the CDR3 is TGTGCCAGCAGCGTAGGCTCCGACACTAGCTACGAGCAGTACTTC.

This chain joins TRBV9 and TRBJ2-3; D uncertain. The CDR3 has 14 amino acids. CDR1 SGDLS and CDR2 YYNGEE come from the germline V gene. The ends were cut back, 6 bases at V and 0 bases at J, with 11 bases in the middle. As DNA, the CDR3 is TGTGCCAGCACAACGGGTACTAGCACAGATACGCAGTATTTT. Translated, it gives CASTTGTSTDTQYF.

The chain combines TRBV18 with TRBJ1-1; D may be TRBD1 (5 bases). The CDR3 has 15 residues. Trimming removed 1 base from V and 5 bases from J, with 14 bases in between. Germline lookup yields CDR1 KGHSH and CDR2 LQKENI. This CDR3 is CASSPRENWGTEAFF. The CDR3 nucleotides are TGTGCCAGCTCACCACGCGAGAACTGGGGGACTGAAGCTTTCTTT.

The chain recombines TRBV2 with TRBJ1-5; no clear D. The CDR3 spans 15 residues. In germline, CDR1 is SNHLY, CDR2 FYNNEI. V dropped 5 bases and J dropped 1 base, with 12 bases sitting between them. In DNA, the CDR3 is TGTGCCAGCAGTATGGCCCGCCGCAGCAATCAGCCCCAGCATTTT. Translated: CASSMARRSNQPQHF.